Given below is one T cell receptor (beta chain) in context. The data are from a study of T cell changes during pregnancy in multiple sclerosis. TCRdb's table, derived via immunoSEQ multiplex PCR, lists solely in-frame clones and lacks some. The table has 25,000 to 35,000 clones, about nine tenths seen once. V dropped 4 bases and J dropped 2 bases, with 18 bases sitting between them. This CDR3 is built from 17 residues. CDR1 is KGHSH, CDR2 LQKENI, per germline. V gene TRBV18 combines with J gene TRBJ1-5; D possibly corresponds to TRBD1 (6 bases). The receptor's source is a female donor with multiple sclerosis, enrolled in a pregnancy study. Sequences were derived from CD8+ T cells from peripheral blood mononuclear cells, sampled in the second trimester of pregnancy. This CDR3 reads CASSHAHGGRRNQPQHF. CDR3 sequence (DNA): TGTGCCAGCTCACACGCCCACGGGGGGCGTCGCAATCAGCCCCAGCATTTT.